These 10 T cell receptor beta chains originate from one sample sequenced in a study of shared clonotypes between healthy human individuals. Sequenced by immunoSEQ multiplex PCR; TCRdb stores in-frame clones only, minus some. The data contain a few million clones, more than 90% of them singletons. The sample consisted of naive CD4+ T cells sorted from blood. The subset is: CD45RA+ positively selected. The source of these receptors is a man between 18 and 29 years old in good health.

The chain has TRBV19 and TRBJ2-2; TRBD1 matches at 8 bases. J lost 0 bases, V lost 8 bases, and 5 bases had no gene match. Germline CDR1 LNHDA, CDR2 SQIVND (reference sequence). The CDR3 is made up of 15 amino acids. Here the CDR3 reads CASQTGVANTGELFF. CDR3 DNA sequence: TGTGCCAGTCAGACAGGGGTGGCGAACACCGGGGAGCTGTTTTTT. Full variable domain (missing parts from reference TRBV19 and TRBJ2-2): DGGITQSPKYLFRKEGQNVTLSCEQNLNHDAMYWYRQDPGQGLRLIYYSQIVNDFQKGDIAEGYSVSREKKESFPLTVTSAQKNPTAFYLCASQTGVANTGELFFGEGSRLTVL.

CDR3 protein: CASSPDRQNEQFF. DNA for the CDR3: TGTGCCAGCTCACCAGACAGGCAAAATGAGCAGTTCTTC. V is TRBV18 and J is TRBJ2-1; a weak D match, TRBD1 (6 bases). V was shortened by 2 bases and J by 7 bases, with 9 bases between the two germline ends. The CDR3 length is 13 residues. The germline V gene encodes CDR1 KGHSH and CDR2 LQKENI.

This clone was seen once. This rearrangement joins TRBV10-2 to TRBJ2-7; weak D call: TRBD1 (6 bases). CDR1 and CDR2 (germline): WSHSY, SAAADI. V lost 6 bases to trimming and J lost 2 bases, with 17 bases between them. The length of the CDR3 is 15 residues. The CDR3 reads CASSWDNGTPYEQYF. The CDR3 coding sequence is TGCGCCAGCAGCTGGGACAACGGTACCCCCTACGAGCAGTACTTC.

The chain has TRBV18 and TRBJ2-6; 7 nucleotides line up with TRBD1. The CDR3 is made up of 19 amino acids. The germline gives CDR1 KGHSH, CDR2 LQKENI. The V segment lost 0 bases and the J segment 0 bases; nucleotides outside the gene matches: 8. CDR3 sequence (DNA): TGTGCCAGCTCACCACCGAAGACAGGGCTGATCTCTGGGGCCAACGTCCTGACTTTC. Translating it yields CASSPPKTGLISGANVLTF.

With regard to this clone: In the same sample, other DNA sequences code for this CDR3. This chain links TRBV11-2 with TRBJ1-4, with D hard to call. Trimming shortened V by 4 bases and J by 2 bases, and 8 bases separated the two germline ends. This CDR3 comprises 14 residues. Germline V CDR1 and CDR2: SGHAT, FQNNGV. CDR3 DNA sequence: TGTGCCAGCAGCTCCGGACGGACTAATGAAAAACTGTTTTTT. The encoded protein is CASSSGRTNEKLFF.

This clone appeared once. This chain links TRBV6-5 with TRBJ1-2, with a possible D match to TRBD1 (6 bases). This CDR3 contains 15 residues. Germline V CDR1 and CDR2: MNHEY, SVGAGI. Trimming left V 4 bases short and J 4 bases short, with 16 bases between. DNA for the CDR3: TGTGCCAGCAGTTCCAACTCCCGGACAGTCTATGGCTACACCTTC. Translation: CASSSNSRTVYGYTF.

Note on this clone: Other DNA sequences in the sample encode the same CDR3. The chain links TRBV29-1 to TRBJ2-7, with a possible D match to TRBD2 (5 bases). The CDR3 is 12 residues long. The germline gives CDR1 SQVTM, CDR2 ANQGSEA. With 4 bases removed from V and 1 base from J, the gap between germline ends came to 8 bases. The CDR3 nucleotides are TGCAGCGTTGGGTCGGGATCCTACGAGCAGTACTTC. Amino acids: CSVGSGSYEQYF.

The V and J genes are TRBV7-9 and TRBJ2-5; 7 bases line up with TRBD1. The V gene's germline CDR1 is SEHNR and CDR2 FQNEAQ (reference sequence). Unmatched junction bases numbered 5, after V lost 3 bases and J lost 1 base. The CDR3 sequence is 15 residues long. CDR3 loop: CASSFLGTVQETQYF. In DNA form, the CDR3 reads TGTGCCAGCAGCTTTTTGGGGACAGTCCAAGAGACCCAGTACTTC.

In its sample, this clone was seen once. The chain recombines TRBV20-1 with TRBJ1-1, with 9 bases that match TRBD1. This CDR3 has 11 amino acids. Germline CDR1 reads DFQATT; CDR2 reads SNEGSKA (reference sequence). CDR3 coding DNA: TGCACCGTGGGACAGGGTGTTGAAGCTTTCTTT. This encodes CTVGQGVEAFF.

Only a few counts were recorded for this clone. V and J are TRBV10-3 and TRBJ1-2; no reliable D call. Germline lookup yields CDR1 ENHRY and CDR2 SYGVKD. The CDR3 consists of 13 residues. V was cut by 8 bases and J by 8 bases, with 18 bases left in between. The CDR3 DNA sequence: TGTGCCATCGTGGGGAGTCCCGAGTACGGCTACACCTTC. Translating it yields CAIVGSPEYGYTF.